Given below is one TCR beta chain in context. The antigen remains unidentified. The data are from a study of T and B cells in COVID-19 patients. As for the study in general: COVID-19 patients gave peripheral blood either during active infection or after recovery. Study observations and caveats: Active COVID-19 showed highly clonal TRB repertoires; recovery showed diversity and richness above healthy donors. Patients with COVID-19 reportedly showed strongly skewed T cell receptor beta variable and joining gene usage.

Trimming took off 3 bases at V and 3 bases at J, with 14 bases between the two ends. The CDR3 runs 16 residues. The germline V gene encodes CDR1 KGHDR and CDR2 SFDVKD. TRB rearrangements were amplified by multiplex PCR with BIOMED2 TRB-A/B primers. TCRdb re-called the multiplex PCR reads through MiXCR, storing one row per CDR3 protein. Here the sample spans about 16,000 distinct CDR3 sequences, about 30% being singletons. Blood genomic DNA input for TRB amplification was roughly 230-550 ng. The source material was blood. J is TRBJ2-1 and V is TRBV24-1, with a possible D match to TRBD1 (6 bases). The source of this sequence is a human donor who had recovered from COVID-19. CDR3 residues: CATSDVAGTSYNEQFF. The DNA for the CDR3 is TGTGCCACCAGTGATGTAGCCGGGACAAGCTACAATGAGCAGTTCTTC.